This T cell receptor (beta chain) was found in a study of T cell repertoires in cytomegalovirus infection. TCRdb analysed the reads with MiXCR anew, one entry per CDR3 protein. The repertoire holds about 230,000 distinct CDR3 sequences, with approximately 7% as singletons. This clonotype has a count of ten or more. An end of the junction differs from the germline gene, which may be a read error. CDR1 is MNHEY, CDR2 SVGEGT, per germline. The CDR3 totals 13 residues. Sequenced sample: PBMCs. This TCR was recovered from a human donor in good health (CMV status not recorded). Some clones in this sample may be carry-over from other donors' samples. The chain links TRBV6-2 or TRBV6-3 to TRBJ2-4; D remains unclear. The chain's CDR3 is CASSYVRSHTPHF. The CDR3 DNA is TGTGCCAGCAGTTACGTCCGGAGCCATACCCCCCACTTC.